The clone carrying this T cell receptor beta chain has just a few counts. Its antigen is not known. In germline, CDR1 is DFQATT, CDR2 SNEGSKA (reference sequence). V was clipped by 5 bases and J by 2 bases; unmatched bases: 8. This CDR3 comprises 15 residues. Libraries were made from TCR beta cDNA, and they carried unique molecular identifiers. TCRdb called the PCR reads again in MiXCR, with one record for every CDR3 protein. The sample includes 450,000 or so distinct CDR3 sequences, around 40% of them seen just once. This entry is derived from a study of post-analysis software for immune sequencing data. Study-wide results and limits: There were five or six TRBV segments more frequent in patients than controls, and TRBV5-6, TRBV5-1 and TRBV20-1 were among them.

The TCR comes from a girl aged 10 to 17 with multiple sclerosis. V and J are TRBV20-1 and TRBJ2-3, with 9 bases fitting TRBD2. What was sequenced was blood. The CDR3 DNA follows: TGCAGTGCTGGAGCGACTAGCGGATTCACAGATACGCAGTATTTT. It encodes CSAGATSGFTDTQYF.